Listed here are 14 T cell receptor beta chains from one sample, sequenced in a study of T-cell reconstitution after alpha-beta-depleted transplantation in children. A TCRbeta library incorporating unique molecular identifiers was prepared. TCRdb independently ran MiXCR on the PCR reads; one entry per CDR3 protein. Here the sample spans 200,000 to 250,000 distinct CDR3 sequences, around 7.7% being singletons. This sample comprised PBMCs, mostly from graft donor cells, obtained 360 days after TCRalphabeta/CD19-depleted stem cell transplant. The receptor source for this set is a male patient aged 2-15 years who had a stem cell transplant for acute myeloid leukemia, so the T cells may come from the graft donor.

Many counts were recorded for this clonotype. The V call is TRBV6-6, the J call TRBJ2-2, with no clear D. Trimming left V 6 bases short and J 2 bases short, with 4 bases between. The CDR3 is 12 residues long. CDR1 MNHNY and CDR2 SVGAGI come from the germline V gene (reference sequence). This chain's CDR3 is CASRANTGELFF. CDR3 nucleotides: TGTGCCAGCAGGGCCAACACCGGGGAGCTGTTTTTT.

V gene TRBV29-1 combines with J gene TRBJ2-6; D may be TRBD1 or TRBD2 (6 bases each). The CDR3 has 17 residues. Deletions cut 4 bases from V and 1 base from J, with 17 bases between. The germline V gene has CDR1 SQVTM and CDR2 ANQGSEA. The CDR3 DNA follows: TGCAGCGTTGGGCACCCGGGGGCCCTATCTGGGGCCAACGTCCTGACTTTC. It codes for CSVGHPGALSGANVLTF.

Ten or more counts support this clonotype. This sequence joins TRBV5-1 and TRBJ2-1, with a weak D call TRBD2 (6 bases). CDR1 is SGHRS and CDR2 is YFSETQ in the germline V gene. The CDR3 covers 15 residues. V lost 4 bases and J lost 10, with 21 bases in between. CDR3 nucleotides: TGCGCCAGCAGCCCTCTATGGGGCACAGGAGGGGAGCAGTTCTTC. It is translated as CASSPLWGTGGEQFF.

The chain couples TRBV10-3 to TRBJ1-1; D remains unclear. The CDR3 covers 13 residues. Germline V gene lookup returns CDR1 ENHRY and CDR2 SYGVKD. Trimming left V 4 bases short and J 3 bases short, with 9 bases between. The DNA of the CDR3 is TGTGCCATCAGTGGGAAGTGGGACACTGAAGCTTTCTTT. Protein product: CAISGKWDTEAFF.

The chain links TRBV5-6 to TRBJ2-7; D is unclear. V gave up 1 base and J gave up 3 bases, with 5 bases separating them. The V gene's germline CDR1 is SGHDT and CDR2 YYEEEE. This CDR3 has 12 amino acids. CDR3 loop: CASSLYNYEQYF. In DNA form, the CDR3 reads TGTGCCAGCAGCTTGTACAACTACGAGCAGTACTTC. The complete variable domain, with remaining parts taken from reference TRBV5-6 and TRBJ2-7, reads DAGVTQSPTHLIKTRGQQVTLRCSPKSGHDTVSWYQQALGQGPQFIFQYYEEEERQRGNFPDRFSGHQFPNYSSELNVNALLLGDSALYLCASSLYNYEQYFGPGTRLTVT.

This clonotype occurred many times. CDR3 protein: CASSQHLAADTQYF. The CDR3 region has the DNA TGTGCCAGCAGCCAACACCTAGCAGCAGATACGCAGTATTTT. V gene TRBV4-2 combines with J gene TRBJ2-3, with D possibly matching TRBD2 (5 bases). Trimming took off 2 bases at V and 4 bases at J, with 10 bases between the two ends. Germline values: CDR1 LGHNA, CDR2 YNFKEQ. CDR3 size: 14 residues.

This clonotype was found many times. V is TRBV7-9 and J is TRBJ1-3; a weak D match, TRBD1 (5 bases). Germline CDR1 SEHNR, CDR2 FQNEAQ (reference sequence). CDR3 size: 15 residues. The V end lost 1 base, the J end lost 1 base, and 8 bases lay between the germline ends. For the CDR3, the DNA is TGTGCCAGCAGCTTAGAAGGGACGTCTGGAAACACCATATATTTT. Its protein is CASSLEGTSGNTIYF.

This clonotype has more than one count but fewer than ten. The CDR3 is CAIKGTSGSIDTGELFF. In DNA form, the CDR3 reads TGTGCCATCAAAGGGACTAGCGGGAGTATCGACACCGGGGAGCTGTTTTTT. V is TRBV10-3 and J is TRBJ2-2, with 14 bases matching TRBD2. V was clipped by 7 bases and J by 3 bases; unmatched bases: 7. This CDR3 has 17 residues. The V gene's germline CDR1 is ENHRY and CDR2 SYGVKD.

The table lists this clonotype with a few counts. The V and J genes are TRBV29-1 and TRBJ2-5; D might be TRBD2 (6 bases). V was clipped by 4 bases and J by 4 bases, with 19 bases between them. The CDR3 is made up of 15 amino acids. CDR1 and CDR2 from the germline V gene are SQVTM and ANQGSEA. The DNA for the CDR3 is TGCAGCGTTGCTTTATTATCCGGGAGCGCAGAGACCCAGTACTTC. Translating it yields CSVALLSGSAETQYF.

This clonotype was found many times. The chain recombines TRBV5-1 with TRBJ2-2, with TRBD1 matching 9 bases. Germline CDR1 SGHRS, CDR2 YFSETQ. This CDR3 region has 17 residues. Trimming at V came to 0 bases and at J to 5 bases, leaving 8 bases not matched to a gene. The CDR3 region has the DNA TGCGCCAGCAGCTTGGGGCCCGGACAGGGGATTACCGGGGAGCTGTTTTTT. Its translation: CASSLGPGQGITGELFF.

This clonotype was detected many times. The chain is built from TRBV20-1 and TRBJ2-7, with D perhaps matching TRBD2 (5 bases). CDR1 is DFQATT and CDR2 is SNEGSKA in the germline V gene (reference sequence). This CDR3 has 14 amino acids. The V and J ends lost 3 bases and 6 bases respectively, with 18 bases between them. The CDR3 here is CSARRVGYIGEQYF. The CDR3, as DNA: TGCAGTGCTAGGAGGGTAGGATATATCGGCGAGCAGTACTTC.

This clonotype occurred many times. This sequence joins TRBV20-1 and TRBJ2-5, with a tentative D call TRBD1 (6 bases). The V end lost 5 bases, the J end lost 5 bases, and 12 bases lay between the germline ends. The CDR3 runs to 12 residues. Germline V CDR1 and CDR2: DFQATT, SNEGSKA (reference sequence). This chain's CDR3 is CSADYRDETQYF. The DNA for the CDR3 is TGCAGTGCTGACTACAGGGATGAGACCCAGTACTTC.

This clonotype was detected many times. Here the CDR3 reads CASSLAGNSYNEQFF. DNA of the CDR3: TGTGCCAGCAGCTTAGCCGGGAACTCCTACAATGAGCAGTTCTTC. The chain carries TRBV7-2 and TRBJ2-1; D is possibly TRBD2 (5 bases). CDR3 length: 15 residues. V was pared by 0 bases and J by 0 bases, with 6 bases between. Germline values: CDR1 SGHTA, CDR2 FQGNSA.

V usage is TRBV7-2 and J usage is TRBJ2-3, with 7 bases aligning to TRBD2. This CDR3 comprises 16 residues. After removal of 1 base from V and 0 bases from J, the junction contained 4 bases not matched to a gene. CDR1 and CDR2 from the germline V gene are SGHTA and FQGNSA. This CDR3 reads CASSLVRGSSTDTQYF. The CDR3 nucleotides are TGTGCCAGCAGCTTAGTGCGGGGGTCTAGCACAGATACGCAGTATTTT.